The next 10 T cell receptor beta chains were all read from a single sample in a study of blood T cell repertoires in COVID-19. Using immunoSEQ multiplex PCR, the repertoire was profiled, and TCRdb retains in-frame clones only, with some absent. The repertoire consists of about 410,000 clones, with 80% to 90% occurring once and the leading ten covering over 1.3%. The sequenced material came from peripheral blood. The receptor set was obtained from a young woman with active or convalescent COVID-19.

The chain couples TRBV6-5 to TRBJ2-3, with 12 bases identical to TRBD2. Germline CDR1 is MNHEY and CDR2 is SVGAGI. This CDR3 is built from 16 residues. Losses at the gene ends were 3 bases for V and 6 bases for J; bases not matched to a gene: 7. The chain's CDR3 is CASSYWASGGADTQYF. The CDR3 bases are TGTGCCAGCAGTTATTGGGCTAGCGGGGGGGCGGATACGCAGTATTTT.

The chain is built from TRBV6-5 and TRBJ2-7; 14 bases match TRBD2. The J segment lost 11 bases and the V segment lost 4 bases, leaving 4 bases of the junction unmatched. Germline V lookup: CDR1 MNHEY, CDR2 SVGAGI. This CDR3 is built from 13 residues. The CDR3 region is CASSSGLAGVKYF. CDR3 in DNA: TGTGCCAGCAGTTCGGGACTAGCGGGGGTTAAGTACTTC.

The chain employs TRBV19 and TRBJ1-2; 8 bases align to TRBD1. The CDR3 extends over 12 amino acids. V gave up 7 bases and J gave up 7 bases; unmatched junction bases: 5. Germline lookup yields CDR1 LNHDA and CDR2 SQIVND (reference sequence). The chain's CDR3 is CASKPGGSGYTF. The CDR3 region has the DNA TGTGCCAGTAAGCCAGGGGGCAGTGGCTACACCTTC. Supplemented by reference TRBV19 and TRBJ1-2, the full variable domain reads DGGITQSPKYLFRKEGQNVTLSCEQNLNHDAMYWYRQDPGQGLRLIYYSQIVNDFQKGDIAEGYSVSREKKESFPLTVTSAQKNPTAFYLCASKPGGSGYTFGSGTRLTVV.

CDR3 in DNA: TGTGCCAGTAGTATAAGTGGGGGGACCTACAATGAGCAGTTCTTC. Protein: CASSISGGTYNEQFF. The chain uses TRBV19 and TRBJ2-1, with a tentative D call TRBD2 (6 bases). Trimming removed 2 bases from V and 2 bases from J, with 10 bases in between. CDR1 LNHDA and CDR2 SQIVND come from the germline V gene (reference sequence). The CDR3 totals 15 residues. Looking up the rest from reference TRBV19 and TRBJ2-1 gives the full variable domain: DGGITQSPKYLFRKEGQNVTLSCEQNLNHDAMYWYRQDPGQGLRLIYYSQIVNDFQKGDIAEGYSVSREKKESFPLTVTSAQKNPTAFYLCASSISGGTYNEQFFGPGTRLTVL.

The chain carries TRBV3-1 (or the pseudogene TRBV3-2) and TRBJ1-3; possibly TRBD1 for D (5 bases). V was trimmed by 3 bases and J by 8 bases, leaving 5 bases between them. From germline, CDR1 is LGHDT and CDR2 YNNKEL (reference sequence). This CDR3 spans 11 amino acids. CDR3 nucleotide sequence: TGTGCCAGCAGCCAGGGGCACACCATATATTTT. Translated, it gives CASSQGHTIYF.

V usage is TRBV6-5 and J usage is TRBJ1-2; D not certain. The CDR3 sequence is 13 residues long. CDR1 and CDR2 (germline): MNHEY, SVGAGI. The V end lost 5 bases, the J end lost 8 bases, and 15 bases lay between the germline ends. CDR3 in amino acids: CASSTSTGGGYTF. CDR3 coding DNA: TGTGCCAGCAGTACATCAACGGGAGGGGGCTACACCTTC.

This chain joins TRBV11-2 and TRBJ1-1; 9 bases align to TRBD1. In germline, CDR1 is SGHAT, CDR2 FQNNGV. The CDR3 loop spans 14 amino acids. The ends lost 8 bases at V and 2 bases at J; junction bases unmatched: 6. CDR3: CASHRDRVNTEAFF. CDR3 bases: TGTGCCAGCCACCGGGACAGGGTCAACACTGAAGCTTTCTTT.

The J gene is TRBJ2-2, the V gene TRBV25-1, with 8 bases matching TRBD2. Germline CDR1 MGHDK, CDR2 SYGVNS. V lost 6 bases and J lost 6; bases outside the gene matches: 9. The CDR3 covers 15 residues. For the CDR3, the DNA is TGTGCCAGCAGCCCGGGACTAGAAAGTTCCGGGGAGCTGTTTTTT. Its translation is CASSPGLESSGELFF.

This chain uses TRBV5-1 with TRBJ2-7; a possible D gene is TRBD2 (5 bases). CDR1 is SGHRS and CDR2 is YFSETQ in the germline V gene. The CDR3 sequence is 12 residues long. V dropped 6 bases and J dropped 0 bases, with 7 bases sitting between them. CDR3 nucleotides: TGCGCCAGCATGGGGAGCTCCTACGAGCAGTACTTC. It specifies CASMGSSYEQYF. Full variable domain (outside the CDR3, taken from reference TRBV5-1 and TRBJ2-7): KAGVTQTPRYLIKTRGQQVTLSCSPISGHRSVSWYQQTPGQGLQFLFEYFSETQRNKGNFPGRFSGRQFSNSRSEMNVSTLELGDSALYLCASMGSSYEQYFGPGTRLTVT.

On this clone: Distinct nucleotide sequences in the sample also encode this CDR3. The chain employs TRBV5-4 and TRBJ2-7, with 7 bases lining up with TRBD2. The germline V gene encodes CDR1 SGHNT and CDR2 YYREEE (reference sequence). The length of the CDR3 is 14 residues. V lost 0 bases and J lost 0; bases outside the gene matches: 0. For the CDR3, the DNA is TGTGCCAGCAGCTTGGGGACTAGCTCCTACGAGCAGTACTTC. This sequence encodes CASSLGTSSYEQYF.